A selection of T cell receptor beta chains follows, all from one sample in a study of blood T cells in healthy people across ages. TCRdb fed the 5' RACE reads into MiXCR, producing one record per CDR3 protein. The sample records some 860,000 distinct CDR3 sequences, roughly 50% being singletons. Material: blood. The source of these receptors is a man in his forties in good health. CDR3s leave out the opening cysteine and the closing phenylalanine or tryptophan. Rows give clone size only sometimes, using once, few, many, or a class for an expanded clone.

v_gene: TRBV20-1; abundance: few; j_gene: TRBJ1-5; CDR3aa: SARATGSPKDQPQH
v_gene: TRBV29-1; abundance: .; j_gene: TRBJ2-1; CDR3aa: SVARGPGGNNEQF
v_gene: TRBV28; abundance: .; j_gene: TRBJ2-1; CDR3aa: ASSLDLGAAYNEQF
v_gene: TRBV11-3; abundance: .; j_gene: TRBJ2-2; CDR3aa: ASSPRKVGGELF
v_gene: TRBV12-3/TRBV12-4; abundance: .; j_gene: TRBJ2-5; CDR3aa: ASSWGSAPSGVRQETQY
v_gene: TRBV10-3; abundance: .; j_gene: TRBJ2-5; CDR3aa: AISEDYRGAEQY
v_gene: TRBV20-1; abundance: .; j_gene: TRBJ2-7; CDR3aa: SARGQGAIYEQY
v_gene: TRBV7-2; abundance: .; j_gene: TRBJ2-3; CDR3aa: ASSLVGGNADTQY
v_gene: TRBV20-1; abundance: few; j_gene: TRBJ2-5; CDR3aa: SARDPGTTRGTQY
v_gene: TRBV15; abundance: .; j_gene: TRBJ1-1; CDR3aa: ATSKESGTGSMNTEAF
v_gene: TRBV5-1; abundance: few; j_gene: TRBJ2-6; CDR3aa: ASSQGQGISGANVLT
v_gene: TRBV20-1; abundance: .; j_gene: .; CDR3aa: SADPVKNEQY
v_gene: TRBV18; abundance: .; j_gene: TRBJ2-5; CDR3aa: ASSPDRRQETQY
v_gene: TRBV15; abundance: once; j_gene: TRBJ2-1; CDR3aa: ATSRDRSAGGEQF
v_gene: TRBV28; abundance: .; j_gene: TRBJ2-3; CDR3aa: ASSGPGSTDTQY
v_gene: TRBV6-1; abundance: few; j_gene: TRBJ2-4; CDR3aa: ASSEGGQGGNIQY
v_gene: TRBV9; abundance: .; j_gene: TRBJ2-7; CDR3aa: ASSDGRQGGNEQY
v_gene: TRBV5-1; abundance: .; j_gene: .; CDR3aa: ASSFGQGNRETQY
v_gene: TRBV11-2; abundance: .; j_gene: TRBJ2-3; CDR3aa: ASSHEGPGKDTRY
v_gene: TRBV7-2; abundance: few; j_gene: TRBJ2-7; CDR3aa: ASSMTVYPEQY
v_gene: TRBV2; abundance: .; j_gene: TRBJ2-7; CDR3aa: ASSASFLTYEQY
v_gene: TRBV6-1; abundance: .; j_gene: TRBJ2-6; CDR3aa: DSSVTASGANVLT
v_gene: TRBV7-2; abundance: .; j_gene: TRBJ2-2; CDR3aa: ASRLSLRGNTGELF
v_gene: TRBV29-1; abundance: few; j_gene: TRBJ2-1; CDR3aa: SVLTGYEQF
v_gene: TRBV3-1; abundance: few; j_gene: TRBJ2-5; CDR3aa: ASSQGLAPRETQY
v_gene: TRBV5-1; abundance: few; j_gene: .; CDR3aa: ASSQNGGSYEQY
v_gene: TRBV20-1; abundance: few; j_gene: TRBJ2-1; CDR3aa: SALTSGTAYNEQF
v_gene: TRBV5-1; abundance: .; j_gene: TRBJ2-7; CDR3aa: ASSLGQGELHEQY
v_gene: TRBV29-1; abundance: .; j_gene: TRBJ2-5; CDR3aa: SVDPGGGETQY
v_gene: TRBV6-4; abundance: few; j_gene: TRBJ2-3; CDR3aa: ASSEGTSADTQY
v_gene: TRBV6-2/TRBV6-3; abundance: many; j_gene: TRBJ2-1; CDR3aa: ASTATSGNYNEQF
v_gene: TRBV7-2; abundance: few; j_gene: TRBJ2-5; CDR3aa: ASSLPPFLRQETQY
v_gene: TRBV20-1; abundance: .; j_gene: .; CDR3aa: SAVDLVGETQY
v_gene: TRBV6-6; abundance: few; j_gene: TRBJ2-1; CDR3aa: ASRTGRPGSYNEQF
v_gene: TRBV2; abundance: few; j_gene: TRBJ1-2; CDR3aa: ASTLPGTGGDYGYT
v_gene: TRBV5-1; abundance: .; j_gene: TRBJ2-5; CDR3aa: ASSLGQGIFQETQY
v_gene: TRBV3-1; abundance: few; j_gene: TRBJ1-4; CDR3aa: ASSQSLGGNEKLF
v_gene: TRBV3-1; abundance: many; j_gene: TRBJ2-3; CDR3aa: ASSLAEVVGDTQY
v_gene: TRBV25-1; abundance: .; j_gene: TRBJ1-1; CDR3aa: ATGSVGQTTEAF
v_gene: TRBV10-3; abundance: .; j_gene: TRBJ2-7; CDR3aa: ASRDRYSYEQY
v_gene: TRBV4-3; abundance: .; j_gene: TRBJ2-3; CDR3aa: ASSRRVGTDTQY
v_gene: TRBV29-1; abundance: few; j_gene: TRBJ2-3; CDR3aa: SVDDGTDTQY
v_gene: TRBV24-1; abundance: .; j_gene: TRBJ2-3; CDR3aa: ATSDFDAASTDTQY
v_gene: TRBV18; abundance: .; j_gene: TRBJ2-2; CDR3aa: ASSPMEETGELF
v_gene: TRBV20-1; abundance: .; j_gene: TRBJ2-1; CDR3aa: SAIGLTTYNEQF
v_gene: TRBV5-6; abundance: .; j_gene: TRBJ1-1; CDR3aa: ASSLGLTGERNTEAF
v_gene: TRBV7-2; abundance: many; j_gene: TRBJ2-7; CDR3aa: ASSATGYYEQY
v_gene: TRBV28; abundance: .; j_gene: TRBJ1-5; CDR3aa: ASSARQVGIGGYSNQPQH
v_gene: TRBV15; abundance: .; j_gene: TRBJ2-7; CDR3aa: ATSPQTGEYEQY
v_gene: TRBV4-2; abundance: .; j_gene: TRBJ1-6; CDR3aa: ASSQDLGQGASPLH
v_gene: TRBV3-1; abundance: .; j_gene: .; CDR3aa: ASSQYRGQGASVETQY
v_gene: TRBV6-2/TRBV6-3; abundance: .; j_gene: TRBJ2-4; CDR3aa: ASRRDRAGEQY
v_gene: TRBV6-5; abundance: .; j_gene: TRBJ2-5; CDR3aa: ASSPGTGTGLETQY
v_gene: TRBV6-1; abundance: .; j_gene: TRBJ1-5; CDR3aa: ASSEALGSGGKPQH
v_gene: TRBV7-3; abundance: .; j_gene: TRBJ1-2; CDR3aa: ASSFGSNYGYT
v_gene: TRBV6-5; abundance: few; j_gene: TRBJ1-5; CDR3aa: ASSSRTGSNQPQH